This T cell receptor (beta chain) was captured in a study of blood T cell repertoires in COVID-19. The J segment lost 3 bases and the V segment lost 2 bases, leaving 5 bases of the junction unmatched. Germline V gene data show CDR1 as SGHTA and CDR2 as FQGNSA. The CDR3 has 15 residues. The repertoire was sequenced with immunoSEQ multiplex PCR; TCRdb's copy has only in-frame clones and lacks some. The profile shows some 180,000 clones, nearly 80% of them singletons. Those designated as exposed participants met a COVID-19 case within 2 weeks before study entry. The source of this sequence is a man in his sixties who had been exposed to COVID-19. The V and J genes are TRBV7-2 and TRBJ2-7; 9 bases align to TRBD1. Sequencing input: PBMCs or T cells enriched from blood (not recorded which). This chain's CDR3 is CASSLTGGALYEQYF. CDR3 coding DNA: TGTGCCAGCAGCTTAACAGGGGGCGCGCTCTACGAGCAGTACTTC.